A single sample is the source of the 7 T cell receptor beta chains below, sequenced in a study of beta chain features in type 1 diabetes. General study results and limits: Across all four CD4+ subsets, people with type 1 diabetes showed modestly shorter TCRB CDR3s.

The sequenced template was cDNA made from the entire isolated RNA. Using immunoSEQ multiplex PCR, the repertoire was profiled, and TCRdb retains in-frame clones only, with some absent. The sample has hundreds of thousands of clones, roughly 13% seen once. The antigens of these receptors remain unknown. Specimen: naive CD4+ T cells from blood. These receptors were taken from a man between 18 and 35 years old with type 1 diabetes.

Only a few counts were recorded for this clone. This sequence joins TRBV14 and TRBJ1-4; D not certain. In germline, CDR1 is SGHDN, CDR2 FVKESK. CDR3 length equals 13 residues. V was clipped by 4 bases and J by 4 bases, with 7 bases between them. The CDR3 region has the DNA TGTGCCAGCAGCCCCAGCTTTAATGAAAAACTGTTTTTT. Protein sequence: CASSPSFNEKLFF.

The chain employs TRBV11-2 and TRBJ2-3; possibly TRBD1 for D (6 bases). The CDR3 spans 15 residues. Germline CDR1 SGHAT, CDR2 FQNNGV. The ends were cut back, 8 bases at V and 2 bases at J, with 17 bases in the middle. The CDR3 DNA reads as TGTGCCAGCGGAATAGGACAGTTTGACACAGATACGCAGTATTTT. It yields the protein CASGIGQFDTDTQYF. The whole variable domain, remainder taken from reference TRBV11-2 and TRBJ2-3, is EAGVAQSPRYKIIEKRQSVAFWCNPISGHATLYWYQQILGQGPKLLIQFQNNGVVDDSQLPKDRFSAERLKGVDSTLKIQPAKLEDSAVYLCASGIGQFDTDTQYFGPGTRLTVL.

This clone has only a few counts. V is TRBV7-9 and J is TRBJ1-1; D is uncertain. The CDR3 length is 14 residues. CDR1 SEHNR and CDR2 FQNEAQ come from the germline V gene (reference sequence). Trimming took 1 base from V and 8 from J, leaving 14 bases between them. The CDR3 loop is CASSLERGSSEAFF. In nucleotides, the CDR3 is TGTGCCAGCAGCTTAGAACGGGGAAGTTCCGAAGCTTTCTTT. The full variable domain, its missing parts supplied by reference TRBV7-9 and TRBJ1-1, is DTGVSQNPRHKITKRGQNVTFRCDPISEHNRLYWYRQTLGQGPEFLTYFQNEAQLEKSRLLSDRFSAERPKGSFSTLEIQRTEQGDSAMYLCASSLERGSSEAFFGQGTRLTVV.

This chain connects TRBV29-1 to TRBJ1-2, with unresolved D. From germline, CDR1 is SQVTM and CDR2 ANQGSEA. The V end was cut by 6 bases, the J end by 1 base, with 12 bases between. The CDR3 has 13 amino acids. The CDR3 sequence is CSVESQSNYGYTF. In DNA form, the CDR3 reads TGCAGCGTGGAGTCCCAGAGTAACTATGGCTACACCTTC.

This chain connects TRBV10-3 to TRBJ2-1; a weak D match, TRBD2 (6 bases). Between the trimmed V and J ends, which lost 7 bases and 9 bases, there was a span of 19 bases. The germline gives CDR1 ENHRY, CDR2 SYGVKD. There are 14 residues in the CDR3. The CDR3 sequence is CAIKSGPTSSEQFF. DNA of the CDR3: TGTGCCATCAAATCGGGTCCTACTAGCAGTGAGCAGTTCTTC.

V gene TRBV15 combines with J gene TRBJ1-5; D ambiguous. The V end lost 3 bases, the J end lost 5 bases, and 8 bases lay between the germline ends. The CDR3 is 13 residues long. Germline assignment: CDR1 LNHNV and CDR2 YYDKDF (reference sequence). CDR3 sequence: CATSSRTDQPQHF. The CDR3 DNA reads TGTGCCACCAGCAGCAGAACGGATCAGCCCCAGCATTTT. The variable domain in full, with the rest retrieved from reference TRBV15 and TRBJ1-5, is DAMVIQNPRYQVTQFGKPVTLSCSQTLNHNVMYWYQQKSSQAPKLLFHYYDKDFNNEADTPDNFQSRRPNTSFCFLDIRSPGLGDTAMYLCATSSRTDQPQHFGDGTRLSIL.

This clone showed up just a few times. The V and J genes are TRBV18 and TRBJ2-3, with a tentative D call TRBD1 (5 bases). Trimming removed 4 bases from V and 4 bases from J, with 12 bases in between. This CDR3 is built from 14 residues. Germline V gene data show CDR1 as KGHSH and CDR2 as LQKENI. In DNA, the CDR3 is TGTGCCAGCTCACGCGAGAAAGGGGCAGATACGCAGTATTTT. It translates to CASSREKGADTQYF.